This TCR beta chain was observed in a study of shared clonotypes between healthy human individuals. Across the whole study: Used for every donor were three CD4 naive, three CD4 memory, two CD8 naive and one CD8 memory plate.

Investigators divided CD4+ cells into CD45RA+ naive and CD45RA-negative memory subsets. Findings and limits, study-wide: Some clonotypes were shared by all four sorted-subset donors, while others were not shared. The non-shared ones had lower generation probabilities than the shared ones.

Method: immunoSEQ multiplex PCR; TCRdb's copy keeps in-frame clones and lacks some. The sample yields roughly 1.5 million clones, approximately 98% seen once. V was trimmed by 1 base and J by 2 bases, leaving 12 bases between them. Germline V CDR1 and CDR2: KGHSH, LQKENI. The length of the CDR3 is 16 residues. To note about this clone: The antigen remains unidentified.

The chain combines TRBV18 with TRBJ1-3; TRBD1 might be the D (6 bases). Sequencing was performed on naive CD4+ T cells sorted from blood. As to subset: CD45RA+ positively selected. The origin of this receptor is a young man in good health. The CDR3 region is CASSPLRGGTGNTIYF. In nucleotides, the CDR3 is TGTGCCAGCTCACCACTGAGGGGGGGTACTGGAAACACCATATATTTT. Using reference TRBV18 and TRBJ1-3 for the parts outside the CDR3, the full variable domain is NAGVMQNPRHLVRRRGQEARLRCSPMKGHSHVYWYRQLPEEGLKFMVYLQKENIIDESGMPKERFSAEFPKEGPSILRIQQVVRGDSAAYFCASSPLRGGTGNTIYFGEGSWLTVV.